The 15 T cell receptor beta chains below were found in one sample sequenced in a study of shared clonotypes between healthy human individuals. Sequencing was performed with immunoSEQ multiplex PCR; in TCRdb, only in-frame clones are kept and a portion is missing. The table shows some 2.3 million clones, with approximately 95% occurring only once. What was sequenced was naive CD4+ T cells from PBMCs. Specified subset: CD45RA+ positively selected. All receptors come from a man younger than 35 in good health. Some clones in this sample may be carry-over from other donors' samples.

The rearrangement links TRBV15 to TRBJ2-3; possible D gene TRBD2, 5 bases. Germline V CDR1 and CDR2: LNHNV, YYDKDF (reference sequence). With 0 bases removed from V and 1 base from J, the gap between germline ends came to 8 bases. The CDR3 is 15 residues long. The DNA for the CDR3 is TGTGCCACCAGCAGAGACCCAGCGGGCACAGATACGCAGTATTTT. Protein product: CATSRDPAGTDTQYF. Drawing the rest from reference TRBV15 and TRBJ2-3, the complete variable domain is DAMVIQNPRYQVTQFGKPVTLSCSQTLNHNVMYWYQQKSSQAPKLLFHYYDKDFNNEADTPDNFQSRRPNTSFCFLDIRSPGLGDTAMYLCATSRDPAGTDTQYFGPGTRLTVL.

The chain is built from TRBV28 and TRBJ1-1, with D perhaps TRBD1 (5 bases). CDR3 length: 11 amino acids. Germline CDR1 and CDR2: MDHEN and SYDVKM. V lost 7 bases and J 11 bases, leaving 14 bases between the germline ends. CDR3 nucleotide sequence: TGTGCCAGCACCTCCCGGGACGGGGCTTTCTTT. Encoded protein: CASTSRDGAFF.

The chain couples TRBV7-3 to TRBJ2-5; 7 nucleotides match TRBD1. The germline gives CDR1 SGHTA, CDR2 FQGTGA. J lost 5 bases, V lost 2 bases, and 11 bases had no gene match. CDR3 size: 16 residues. The CDR3 region is CASSLGGRQGGETQYF. The CDR3 coding sequence is TGTGCCAGCAGCTTAGGGGGTCGACAGGGCGGGGAGACCCAGTACTTC.

The J gene is TRBJ1-5, the V gene TRBV6-5; D perhaps matches TRBD1 (6 bases). This CDR3 has 14 residues. V dropped 4 bases and J dropped 7 bases, with 14 bases sitting between them. Germline-derived CDR1 and CDR2 are MNHEY and SVGAGI. The chain's CDR3 is CASSLTGSKQPQHF. The DNA for the CDR3 is TGTGCCAGCAGTTTAACAGGGAGTAAGCAGCCCCAGCATTTT.

This clone was observed once. The chain joins TRBV29-1 to TRBJ2-1; D is undetermined. Germline V lookup: CDR1 SQVTM, CDR2 ANQGSEA. V lost 6 bases and J 2 bases, leaving 14 bases between the germline ends. The CDR3 is 14 amino acids. Here the CDR3 reads CSVAHSLAYNEQFF. The CDR3 nucleotides are TGCAGCGTGGCCCACAGCCTCGCCTACAATGAGCAGTTCTTC.

The rearrangement links TRBV19 to TRBJ1-1; 8 bases line up with TRBD1. The V gene's germline CDR1 is LNHDA and CDR2 SQIVND (reference sequence). CDR3 length equals 14 residues. V lost 4 bases, J lost 3 bases, and 4 bases stayed unmatched. This CDR3 is CASSNGQGHTEAFF. The DNA of the CDR3 is TGTGCCAGTAGTAACGGACAGGGCCACACTGAAGCTTTCTTT. The variable domain in full, with the rest retrieved from reference TRBV19 and TRBJ1-1, is DGGITQSPKYLFRKEGQNVTLSCEQNLNHDAMYWYRQDPGQGLRLIYYSQIVNDFQKGDIAEGYSVSREKKESFPLTVTSAQKNPTAFYLCASSNGQGHTEAFFGQGTRLTVV.

V usage is TRBV9 and J usage is TRBJ2-3; no definite D call. V was trimmed by 3 bases and J by 5 bases, leaving 22 bases between them. The CDR3 is 17 amino acids. CDR1 and CDR2 (germline): SGDLS, YYNGEE. CDR3 in amino acids: CASSGDTKGFFGDTQYF. CDR3 nucleotides: TGTGCCAGCAGCGGAGACACTAAGGGTTTTTTCGGAGATACGCAGTATTTT.

In regard to this clone: Other DNA sequences in the sample encode the same CDR3. The chain combines TRBV9 with TRBJ2-6; possible D gene TRBD2, 5 bases. V lost 1 base, J lost 1 base, and 6 bases lay in between. The CDR3 is made up of 15 amino acids. Germline loops: CDR1 SGDLS, CDR2 YYNGEE. The DNA for the CDR3 is TGTGCCAGCAGCGTACGCGGGTCTGGGGCCAACGTCCTGACTTTC. It is translated as CASSVRGSGANVLTF.

Written as DNA, the CDR3 is TGCGCCAGCAGCCAGGACTTTGGGGGGAATCAGCCCCAGCATTTT. Protein: CASSQDFGGNQPQHF. The gene calls are TRBV4-3 and TRBJ1-5, with a weak D call TRBD1 (5 bases). The CDR3 has 15 residues. V was shortened by 3 bases and J by 4 bases, with 13 bases between the two germline ends. Germline CDR1 is LGHNA and CDR2 is YSLEER.

This clone was recorded once. The V call is TRBV9, the J call TRBJ2-3; 7 nucleotides match TRBD2. The germline V gene has CDR1 SGDLS and CDR2 YYNGEE. J was trimmed by 1 base and V by 4 bases; bases with no gene match: 3. The CDR3 runs 14 residues. The CDR3 is CASSLGLGTDTQYF. As DNA, the CDR3 is TGTGCCAGCAGCCTAGGACTAGGCACAGATACGCAGTATTTT.

The chain recombines TRBV5-4 with TRBJ2-7; tentatively, D is TRBD2 (6 bases). The germline V gene encodes CDR1 SGHNT and CDR2 YYREEE (reference sequence). This CDR3 has 16 amino acids. V lost 0 bases and J 3 bases, leaving 16 bases between the germline ends. The CDR3 DNA reads as TGTGCCAGCAGCTTGGGGGGTAGCGGTAAAAACTACGAGCAGTACTTC. Protein sequence: CASSLGGSGKNYEQYF.

V usage is TRBV13 and J usage is TRBJ1-2, with TRBD1 matching 7 bases. This CDR3 region has 15 residues. Germline trimming cut 5 bases from V and 5 bases from J; bases unmatched to any gene: 11. Germline-derived CDR1 and CDR2 are PRHDT and FYEKMQ (reference sequence). This CDR3 is CASSQGGGTTYGYTF. Here the CDR3 DNA reads TGTGCCAGCAGCCAGGGGGGAGGGACGACGTATGGCTACACCTTC.

Concerning this clone: The sample carries other DNA sequences with the same CDR3. This chain uses TRBV5-1 with TRBJ1-3; D gene ambiguous. The CDR3 spans 13 residues. Between the trimmed V and J ends, which lost 0 bases and 8 bases, there was a span of 9 bases. Germline CDR1 is SGHRS and CDR2 is YFSETQ. CDR3 region: CASSLASRDTIYF. The CDR3 DNA is TGCGCCAGCAGCTTGGCCTCGAGGGACACCATATATTTT.

The rearrangement links TRBV4-1 to TRBJ2-7; the D is unclear. With 0 bases removed from V and 2 bases from J, the gap between germline ends came to 14 bases. This CDR3 has 16 residues. CDR1 and CDR2 from the germline V gene are MGHRA and YSYEKL. In DNA, the CDR3 is TGCGCCAGCAGCCAAGATCAAGAGTTGAGGACCTACGAGCAGTACTTC. Translated, it gives CASSQDQELRTYEQYF.

The V gene is TRBV6-1, the J gene TRBJ1-2; unclear D gene. The CDR3 runs 13 residues. The germline V and J ends were trimmed by 2 bases and 8 bases, with 12 bases remaining between them. The germline V gene has CDR1 MNHNS and CDR2 SASEGT. DNA of the CDR3: TGTGCCAGCAGTGAAAGGCGAGGAGGCGGCTACACCTTC. Translating it yields CASSERRGGGYTF.